Shown below are 13 T cell receptor beta chains from a single sample sequenced in a study of blood T cells in healthy people across ages. With a J-beta primer mix and a sample-barcoded 5' primer, a second PCR ran roughly 6 to 11 cycles. A single record per CDR3 protein comes from TCRdb applying MiXCR to the 5' RACE reads. Of more than 500,000 distinct CDR3 sequences listed, 27% were seen once; the top ten hold around a sixth. Source material: blood. The receptor source for this set is a woman between 65 and 79 years old in good health.

There are a few counts of this clonotype. The chain links TRBV7-8 to TRBJ2-5; D might be TRBD2 (5 bases). This CDR3 comprises 15 residues. V lost 1 base and J 4 bases, leaving 13 bases between the germline ends. Per germline, CDR1 SGHVS and CDR2 FQNEAQ. In nucleotides, the CDR3 is TGTGCCAGCAGCTTAGGCGTATCCGGAGGAGAGACCCAGTACTTC. Translated, it gives CASSLGVSGGETQYF.

The rearrangement joins TRBV7-6 to TRBJ1-4; unclear D gene. The length of the CDR3 is 14 residues. The germline CDR1 and CDR2 sequences are SGHVS and FNYEAQ. V gave up 5 bases and J gave up 10 bases, with 17 bases separating them. This CDR3 reads CASSRSLVIGKLFF. CDR3 bases: TGTGCCAGCAGCCGCTCCCTCGTAATCGGAAAACTGTTTTTT. Variable domain in full (rest from reference TRBV7-6 and TRBJ1-4): GAGVSQSPRYKVTKRGQDVALRCDPISGHVSLYWYRQALGQGPEFLTYFNYEAQQDKSGLPNDRFSAERPEGSISTLTIQRTEQRDSAMYRCASSRSLVIGKLFFGSGTQLSVL.

V usage is TRBV20-1 and J usage is TRBJ2-3, with D maybe TRBD1 (5 bases). The germline V gene encodes CDR1 DFQATT and CDR2 SNEGSKA (reference sequence). V was clipped by 6 bases and J by 2 bases, with 15 bases between them. The CDR3 loop spans 14 amino acids. Here the CDR3 reads CSARTQVFTDTQYF. CDR3 DNA: TGCAGTGCAAGGACACAAGTATTCACAGATACGCAGTATTTT.

This clonotype was seen only a few times. The rearrangement uses TRBV7-2 and TRBJ2-5; 7 positions agree with TRBD2. The CDR3 loop spans 16 amino acids. Trimming at V came to 7 bases and at J to 1 base, leaving 12 bases not matched to a gene. CDR1 and CDR2 from the germline V gene are SGHTA and FQGNSA. CDR3 residues: CASTRGVASLQETQYF. The CDR3 region has the DNA TGTGCCAGCACCCGGGGGGTAGCGTCCCTCCAAGAGACCCAGTACTTC.

The CDR3 DNA reads TGTGCCAGCAGTTTGTCGAGGGGCGGGGAGCTGTTTTTT. It specifies CASSLSRGGELFF. The J gene is TRBJ2-2, the V gene TRBV12-3 or TRBV12-4; D could derive from TRBD1 or TRBD2 (5 bases each). CDR3 length: 13 residues. Trimming shortened V by 3 bases and J by 7 bases, and 9 bases separated the two germline ends.

This clonotype occurred many times. The gene calls are TRBV20-1 and TRBJ1-2; tentative D call: TRBD1 (6 bases). The V and J ends lost 1 base and 7 bases respectively, with 13 bases between them. Germline-derived CDR1 and CDR2 are DFQATT and SNEGSKA (reference sequence). This CDR3 has 13 residues. In DNA, the CDR3 is TGCAGTGCTAGAGTGTCCAGGGGACCTGGCTACACCTTC. This codes for CSARVSRGPGYTF.

This clonotype was observed a few times. An end of the junction differs from the germline gene, which may be a read error. V is TRBV6-2 or TRBV6-3 and J is TRBJ2-5; TRBD2 aligns across 8 bases. The CDR3 totals 13 residues. Germline CDR1 and CDR2: MNHEY and SVGEGT. This CDR3 is CASIKRGSETRYF. In DNA, the CDR3 is TGTGCCAGCATCAAGCGGGGGTCAGAGACCCGGTACTTC.

The genes are TRBV20-1 and TRBJ1-2; D gene unclear. CDR1 is DFQATT, CDR2 SNEGSKA, per germline (reference sequence). The CDR3 is made up of 12 amino acids. Trimming removed 3 bases from V and 8 bases from J, with 13 bases in between. This chain's CDR3 is CSARRPGRGYTF. The CDR3 DNA follows: TGCAGTGCTAGGCGCCCCGGGAGGGGCTACACCTTC.

This clonotype was observed a few times. V and J are TRBV13 and TRBJ1-1; a weak D match, TRBD1 (5 bases). The V gene lost 3 bases and the J gene lost 5 bases, with 13 bases spanning the gap. CDR3 length: 14 amino acids. Germline CDR1 is PRHDT and CDR2 is FYEKMQ (reference sequence). The CDR3 reads CASSFRQRGTEAFF. For the CDR3, the DNA is TGTGCCAGCAGCTTCCGACAGCGGGGGACTGAAGCTTTCTTT.

In its sample, this clonotype was seen a few times. This chain links TRBV20-1 with TRBJ2-3, with 10 bases identical to TRBD1. Germline CDR1 and CDR2: DFQATT and SNEGSKA (reference sequence). This CDR3 contains 16 residues. The trim removed 5 bases at V and 0 bases at J, leaving 8 bases unmatched. CDR3 sequence (DNA): TGCAGTGCTCCCAAGACAGGGGGCCCCAGCACAGATACGCAGTATTTT. It specifies CSAPKTGGPSTDTQYF.

This clonotype was recorded many times. The chain has TRBV5-6 and TRBJ1-4, with unresolved D. Trimming cost V 0 bases and J 6 bases, with 6 bases left between them. This CDR3 region has 13 residues. Germline CDR1 and CDR2: SGHDT and YYEEEE. The CDR3 DNA reads TGTGCCAGCAGCTTGGTTCTGGATGAAAAACTGTTTTTT. Translating it yields CASSLVLDEKLFF.

This clonotype was counted between two and nine times. The chain uses TRBV20-1 and TRBJ2-5; possibly TRBD1 for D (6 bases). From germline, CDR1 is DFQATT and CDR2 SNEGSKA (reference sequence). Trimming left V 1 base short and J 6 bases short, with 9 bases between. There are 12 residues in the CDR3. The CDR3 nucleotides read TGCAGTGCTAGAGTTCAGGGGCAGACCCAGTACTTC. Translated: CSARVQGQTQYF.

A few counts support this clonotype. CDR3 nucleotide sequence: TGCGCCAGCAGCTTGGAGGGACAGGGCTCCTACGAGCAGTACTTC. Its protein product is CASSLEGQGSYEQYF. The J gene is TRBJ2-5, the V gene TRBV5-1; TRBD1 matches at 9 bases. The J call may be mistaken, given a closer DNA end match to TRBJ2-7. In germline, CDR1 is SGHRS, CDR2 YFSETQ. The CDR3 is 15 amino acids.